These T cell receptor beta chains were read from a single sample in a study of cytomegalovirus exposure and HLA in healthy donors. Assay: immunoSEQ multiplex PCR; the TCRdb copy retains only in-frame clones and omits some. In the table there are 98,000 or so clones, 76% of which are singletons. Specimen: PBMCs. These receptors were obtained from a woman younger than 30 in good health and CMV-seropositive. CDR3s include the opening cysteine and the closing phenylalanine or tryptophan. Fields, in order: clone size, CDR3 length, J gene, D gene, V gene, CDR3 protein, CDR3 DNA. A D gene is named only where the DNA matches it firmly. Only part of the rows carry a size: once, few, many, or a class if the clone is expanded.

NA,15,TRBJ1-2,NA,TRBV2,CASSPPGGRIYGYTF,TGTGCCAGCAGCCCCCCCGGGGGGCGTATCTATGGCTACACCTTC
NA,11,TRBJ1-2,NA,TRBV20-1,CSARVRNGYTF,TGCAGTGCTAGGGTGAGAAATGGCTACACCTTC
NA,14,TRBJ2-7,TRBD2,TRBV11-2,CASRKGEGGSEQYF,TGTGCCAGCAGAAAAGGGGAGGGCGGAAGCGAGCAGTACTTC
NA,15,TRBJ2-2,NA,TRBV25-1,CASSPQGPNTGELFF,TGTGCCAGCAGCCCGCAGGGGCCGAACACCGGGGAGCTGTTTTTT
NA,13,TRBJ1-2,NA,TRBV6-1,CASSATGNYGYTF,TGTGCCAGCAGTGCGACAGGAAACTATGGCTACACCTTC
NA,15,TRBJ2-1,NA,TRBV25-1,CASRDGTPSYNEQFF,TGTGCCAGCAGAGACGGGACACCATCCTACAATGAGCAGTTCTTC
NA,12,TRBJ1-3,NA,TRBV29-1,CSVSISGNTIYF,TGCAGCGTGAGCATCTCTGGAAACACCATATATTTT
few,15,TRBJ1-4,NA,TRBV29-1,CSVSTTRSPNEKLFF,TGCAGCGTCTCCACCACCAGGTCACCTAATGAAAAACTGTTTTTT
NA,13,TRBJ2-5,TRBD1,TRBV30,CAWSVTGPETQYF,TGTGCCTGGAGTGTGACAGGGCCGGAGACCCAGTACTTC
NA,14,TRBJ1-1,TRBD1,TRBV19,CASRQGQLNTEAFF,TGTGCCAGTAGACAGGGGCAGCTGAACACTGAAGCTTTCTTT
once,13,TRBJ1-6,TRBD1,TRBV28,CASRRQGSSPLHF,TGTGCCAGCAGGAGACAGGGTAGTTCACCCCTCCACTTT
NA,18,TRBJ2-1,TRBD2,TRBV2,CASSESVSGRSSYNEQFF,TGTGCCAGCAGTGAATCGGTTAGCGGGAGAAGCTCCTACAATGAGCAGTTCTTC
NA,15,TRBJ1-6,TRBD1,TRBV5-1,CASSPGQGGGSPLHF,TGCGCCAGCAGCCCCGGACAGGGGGGAGGCTCACCCCTCCACTTT
NA,12,TRBJ1-3,NA,TRBV30,CAWSPDIRTIYF,TGTGCCTGGAGTCCTGACATCCGCACCATATATTTT
few,11,TRBJ1-1,NA,TRBV5-6,CASSLGPEAFF,TGTGCCAGCAGTTTGGGTCCGGAAGCTTTCTTT
NA,17,TRBJ1-1,NA,TRBV4-2,CASSQVPQGTASTEAFF,TGTGCCAGCAGCCAAGTACCCCAGGGAACGGCGAGCACTGAAGCTTTCTTT
once,15,TRBJ2-7,TRBD2,TRBV19,CASSIGLADPYEQYF,TGTGCCAGTAGTATAGGACTAGCGGACCCCTACGAGCAGTACTTC
NA,16,TRBJ2-1,TRBD1,TRBV13,CASSTRDRNVNNEQFF,TGTGCCAGCAGCACCCGGGACAGGAACGTTAACAATGAGCAGTTCTTC
NA,13,TRBJ2-7,NA,TRBV11-3,CASSLGTTQGQYF,TGTGCCAGCAGCTTAGGGACAACCCAAGGGCAGTACTTC
NA,15,TRBJ2-1,NA,TRBV30,CAWTKDPGSYNEQFF,TGTGCCTGGACCAAAGATCCCGGGTCCTACAATGAGCAGTTCTTC
NA,16,TRBJ1-1,TRBD1,TRBV13,CASSRDRGHGNTEAFF,TGTGCCAGCAGCCGGGACAGGGGGCACGGGAACACTGAAGCTTTCTTT
NA,17,TRBJ2-7,TRBD2,TRBV5-6,CASSFWTSGSNGHEQYF,TGTGCCAGCAGCTTCTGGACTAGCGGGAGCAATGGTCACGAGCAGTACTTC
NA,11,TRBJ2-7,NA,TRBV20-1,CSARRDYEQYF,TGCAGTGCTAGAAGAGACTACGAGCAGTACTTC
few,16,TRBJ2-1,TRBD2,TRBV2,CASSWTSRGDYNEQFF,TGTGCCAGCAGTTGGACTAGCCGGGGGGACTACAATGAGCAGTTCTTC
once,12,TRBJ2-7,NA,TRBV30,CAWAGLSYEQYF,TGTGCCTGGGCCGGTCTCTCCTACGAGCAGTACTTC
NA,13,TRBJ2-7,NA,TRBV10-2,CASRDSSSYEQYF,TGCGCCAGCAGGGACAGTAGCTCCTACGAGCAGTACTTC
once,18,TRBJ2-3,TRBD2,TRBV6-1,CASSEAQGLAVSTDTQYF,TGTGCCAGCAGTGAAGCGCAGGGACTAGCGGTTAGCACAGATACGCAGTATTTT
NA,14,TRBJ1-1,NA,TRBV7-2,CASSPVGGVTEAFF,TGTGCCAGCAGCCCAGTTGGAGGGGTGACTGAAGCTTTCTTT
NA,15,TRBJ2-3,TRBD1,TRBV2,CASGQDRVTTDTQYF,TGTGCCAGCGGCCAGGACAGGGTAACTACAGATACGCAGTATTTT
NA,15,TRBJ1-4,TRBD1,TRBV5-4,CASSPGTGLGEKLFF,TGTGCCAGCAGCCCCGGGACAGGGTTGGGGGAAAAACTGTTTTTT
once,14,TRBJ1-3,NA,TRBV7-9,CVSSRRGTGNTIYF,TGTGTCAGCAGCAGAAGGGGAACTGGAAACACCATATATTTT
NA,11,TRBJ2-3,TRBD1,TRBV20-1,CSATTGTAQYF,TGCAGTGCTACAACCGGGACAGCACAGTATTTT
NA,15,TRBJ2-3,NA,TRBV27,CASSPGGIGGDTQYF,TGTGCCAGCAGCCCTGGGGGGATCGGAGGAGATACGCAGTATTTT
NA,16,TRBJ2-7,TRBD1,TRBV4-2,CASSQVGQGGPYEQYF,TGTGCCAGCAGCCAAGTTGGACAGGGAGGACCCTACGAGCAGTACTTC
NA,17,TRBJ2-1,TRBD2,TRBV28,CASSTTLAGVTYNEQFF,TGTGCCAGCAGTACTACCTTAGCGGGAGTTACCTACAATGAGCAGTTCTTC
NA,14,TRBJ2-7,TRBD2,TRBV2,CASSDLAGAYEQYF,TGTGCCAGCAGTGACCTAGCGGGAGCCTACGAGCAGTACTTC
NA,16,TRBJ2-3,TRBD2,TRBV11-2,CASSLTSGRGTDTQYF,TGTGCCAGCAGCTTGACTAGCGGGAGAGGCACAGATACGCAGTATTTT
once,14,TRBJ2-7,NA,TRBV28,CASSPGGGVYEQYF,TGTGCCAGCAGCCCCGGAGGGGGGGTCTACGAGCAGTACTTC
NA,15,TRBJ2-5,TRBD1,TRBV7-7,CASSLAPGGKETQYF,TGTGCTAGCAGCTTAGCACCAGGGGGTAAAGAGACCCAGTACTTC
NA,14,TRBJ2-1,NA,TRBV29-1,CSAVDFSSYNEQFF,TGCAGCGCCGTGGACTTCAGCTCCTACAATGAGCAGTTCTTC
NA,17,TRBJ1-2,TRBD1,TRBV4-1,CASSQFSTGNFPYGYTF,TGCGCCAGCAGCCAATTTTCGACAGGGAACTTTCCCTATGGCTACACCTTC
NA,16,TRBJ1-4,NA,TRBV5-1,CASSLGSAGQGEKLFF,TGCGCCAGCAGCTTGGGCTCTGCCGGGCAGGGGGAAAAACTGTTTTTT
NA,14,TRBJ2-6,NA,TRBV2,CASEGGSGANVLTF,TGTGCCAGTGAGGGAGGCTCTGGGGCCAACGTCCTGACTTTC
NA,15,TRBJ2-1,TRBD2,TRBV7-9,CASTGTSGRISEQFF,TGTGCCAGCACCGGGACTAGCGGGAGGATTAGTGAGCAGTTCTTC
NA,15,TRBJ2-7,NA,TRBV6-5,CASTIAPGAPYEQYF,TGTGCCAGCACCATCGCCCCAGGGGCGCCCTACGAGCAGTACTTC
NA,14,TRBJ1-4,NA,TRBV5-1,CASSRTVGNEKLFF,TGCGCCAGCAGTAGGACAGTAGGGAATGAAAAACTGTTTTTT
NA,18,TRBJ2-7,TRBD2,TRBV7-9,CASSLDWVAGGSSYEQYF,TGTGCCAGCAGCTTAGATTGGGTAGCGGGTGGGAGCTCCTACGAGCAGTACTTC
NA,14,TRBJ2-7,TRBD1,TRBV7-8,CASTRDRVGYEQYF,TGTGCCAGCACCCGAGACAGGGTTGGTTACGAGCAGTACTTC
NA,15,TRBJ1-1,NA,TRBV18,CASSPPTGMNTEAFF,TGTGCCAGCTCACCACCGACAGGTATGAACACTGAAGCTTTCTTT
NA,13,TRBJ2-7,NA,TRBV11-2,CASSKTFSYEQYF,TGTGCCAGCAGCAAAACTTTCTCCTACGAGCAGTACTTC
NA,14,TRBJ2-7,TRBD2,TRBV5-6,CASSLSLAGAEQYF,TGTGCCAGCAGCTTGAGTCTAGCGGGAGCCGAGCAGTACTTC
NA,15,TRBJ2-1,TRBD2,TRBV7-3,CASSLTSGINNEQFF,TGTGCCAGCAGCTTAACGAGCGGGATTAACAATGAGCAGTTCTTC
once,14,TRBJ2-1,TRBD2,TRBV10-2,CASGLAGGQGEQFF,TGCGCCAGCGGGTTAGCGGGAGGGCAAGGGGAGCAGTTCTTC
NA,13,TRBJ2-7,NA,TRBV27,CASSPLVSYEQYF,TGTGCCAGCAGTCCCCTCGTATCCTACGAGCAGTACTTC